Listed below are T cell receptor beta chains from one sample, sequenced in a study of T-cell reconstitution after alpha-beta-depleted transplantation in children. TCRdb reprocessed the PCR reads with MiXCR, giving one entry per CDR3 protein. There are approximately 110,000 distinct CDR3 sequences in the sample; about a tenth occur only once, and approximately 36% lies in the top ten. Sample: PBMCs, taken before TCRalphabeta/CD19-depleted stem cell transplant. These receptors originate from a boy aged 2-9 years with acute lymphoblastic leukemia, due to receive a stem cell transplant. CDR3s include the opening cysteine and the closing phenylalanine or tryptophan. D genes are given only for firm matches.

d_call v_call cdr3_aa
. TRBV11-2 CASSHRERTAVLSSYEQFF
TRBD2 TRBV7-6 CASSLVLAGAGGELFF
. TRBV5-1 CASSLLRDGYEQYF
. TRBV7-2 CASSSYGTDTQYF
. TRBV6-2/TRBV6-3 CASSDSGAEQFF
TRBD2 TRBV20-1 CSAPVGFSGKTQYF
. TRBV14 CASSHGWHNEQFF
. TRBV5-1 CASSLDRVWNEQYF
. TRBV29-1 CSFVWGDTQYF
TRBD1 TRBV27 CASSWGQGASYNEQFF
. TRBV5-1 CASSNSGVGSSYNEQFF
TRBD2 TRBV5-1 CASSTPLAGVNEQFF
. TRBV7-8 CASSRPYTDTQYF
. TRBV12-3/TRBV12-4 CASSRTGEQYF
. TRBV11-2 CASSISIILYNEQFF
. TRBV6-1 CASSEGFQSTDTQYF
TRBD1 TRBV20-1 CSARDRQGLLNTEAFF
. TRBV25-1 CASRKFPGPNTEAFF
. TRBV4-2 CASSQDLSVEPRADTQYF
TRBD1 TRBV5-1 CASSLGRTGVRVEQFF
. TRBV7-7 CASWGGGDIDIYEQYF
TRBD2 TRBV20-1 CSARSLSGSYNEQFF
TRBD1 TRBV3-1 CASSLPTGTNQPQHF
TRBD1 TRBV20-1 CSAREPGGLSDTQYF
. TRBV11-2 CASSLDPDGKRITQYF
. TRBV27 CASSLGNGGRNEQFF